The clone carrying this T cell receptor (beta chain) has a handful of counts. Its antigen is not known. This entry is derived from a study of early T cells in non-severe SARS-CoV-2 infection. Study-level findings and limits: Database matching using VDJdb favored anti-spike CD8 responses, with private and CD4 specificities left missing.

Trimming took 3 bases from V and 1 from J, leaving 11 bases between them. The CDR3 is 15 amino acids. Germline lookup yields CDR1 SNHLY and CDR2 FYNNEI. From the 5' RACE reads, TCRdb called clonotypes with MiXCR, one entry per CDR3 protein. The sample records over 30,000 distinct CDR3 sequences, 5.5% to 7.5% being singletons. The TCR originated in an adult who was a healthcare worker with PCR-confirmed SARS-CoV-2 infection or an uninfected control (not recorded which). Sequenced sample: whole blood. The rearrangement joins TRBV2 to TRBJ2-3, with D possibly matching TRBD2 (5 bases). The CDR3 DNA follows: TGTGCCAGCAGTGAGCAATTGGGAGGCACAGATACGCAGTATTTT. It yields the protein CASSEQLGGTDTQYF.